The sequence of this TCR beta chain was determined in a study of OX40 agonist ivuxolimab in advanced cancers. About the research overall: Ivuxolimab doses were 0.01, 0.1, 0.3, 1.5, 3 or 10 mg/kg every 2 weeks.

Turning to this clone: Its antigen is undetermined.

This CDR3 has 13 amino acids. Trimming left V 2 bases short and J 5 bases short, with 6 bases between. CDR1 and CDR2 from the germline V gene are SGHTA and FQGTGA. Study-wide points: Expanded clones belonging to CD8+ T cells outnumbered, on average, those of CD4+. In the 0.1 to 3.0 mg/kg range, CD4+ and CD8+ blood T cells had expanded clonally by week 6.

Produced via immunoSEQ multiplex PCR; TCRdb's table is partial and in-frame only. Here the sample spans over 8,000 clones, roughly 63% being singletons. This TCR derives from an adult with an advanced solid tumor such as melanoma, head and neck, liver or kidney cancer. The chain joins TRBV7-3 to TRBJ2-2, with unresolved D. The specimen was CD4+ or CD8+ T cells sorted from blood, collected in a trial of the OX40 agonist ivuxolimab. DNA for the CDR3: TGTGCCAGCAGCTTATTATTAACCGGGGAGCTGTTTTTT. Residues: CASSLLLTGELFF.